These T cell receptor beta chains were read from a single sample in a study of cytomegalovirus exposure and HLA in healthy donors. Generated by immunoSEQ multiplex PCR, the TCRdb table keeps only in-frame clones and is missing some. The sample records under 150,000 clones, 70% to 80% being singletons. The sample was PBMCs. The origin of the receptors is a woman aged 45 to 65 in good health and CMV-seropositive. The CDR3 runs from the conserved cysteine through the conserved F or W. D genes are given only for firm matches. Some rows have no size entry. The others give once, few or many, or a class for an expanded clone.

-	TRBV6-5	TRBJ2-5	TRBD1	TGTGCCAGCAGTTACGGGACAGCCCTAGACCAGTACTTC	CASSYGTALDQYF
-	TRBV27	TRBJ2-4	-	TGTGCCAGCAGTTGCATCTTAATCGGAGTAGCCAAAAACATTCAGTACTTC	CASSCILIGVAKNIQYF
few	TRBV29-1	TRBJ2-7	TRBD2	TGCAGCGTGGGGCCCCTAGCGGGGGGATCCTACGAGCAGTACTTC	CSVGPLAGGSYEQYF
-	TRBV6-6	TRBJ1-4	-	TGTGCCAGCAGTTACGGAGGGGAAAAACTGTTTTTT	CASSYGGEKLFF
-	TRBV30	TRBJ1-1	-	TGTGCCTGGAGTTTCGGGAACACTGAAGCTTTCTTT	CAWSFGNTEAFF
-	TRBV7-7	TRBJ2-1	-	TGTGCGGGGTCAAGCGGCCTTAACTCCTACAATGAGCAGTTCTTC	CAGSSGLNSYNEQFF
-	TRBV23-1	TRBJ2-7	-	TGCGCCAGCAGTCACCCGTCCGCCTCGGACAAGACCCCCTACGAGCAGTACTTC	CASSHPSASDKTPYEQYF
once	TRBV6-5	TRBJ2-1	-	TGTGCCAGCAGTGTTACAGGAAACACCTACAATGAGCAGTTCTTC	CASSVTGNTYNEQFF
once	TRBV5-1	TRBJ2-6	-	TGCGCCAGCAGCTTGTCTAACTCTGGGGCCAACGTCCTGACTTTC	CASSLSNSGANVLTF
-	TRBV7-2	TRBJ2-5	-	TGTGCCAGCAGCTTAGCCCCGGGACTCCCTCAAGAGACCCAGTACTTC	CASSLAPGLPQETQYF
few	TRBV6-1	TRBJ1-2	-	TGTGCCAGCAGTGAAGGGTATCGCGGGATCTATGGCTACACCTTC	CASSEGYRGIYGYTF
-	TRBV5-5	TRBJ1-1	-	TGTGCCAGCAGGTCGGGGGGGGGCGCGACTGAAGCTTTCTTT	CASRSGGGATEAFF
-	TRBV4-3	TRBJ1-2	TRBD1	TGCGCCAGCAGCCGCTCACAGGGGCGCTATGGCTACACCTTC	CASSRSQGRYGYTF
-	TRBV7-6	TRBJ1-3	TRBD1	TGTGCCAGCAGCTTCCGGGCGAGACAGGGTAGTGGAAACACCATATATTTT	CASSFRARQGSGNTIYF
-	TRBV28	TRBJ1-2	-	TGTGCCAGCAGTTTGGGGGGTGGTAACTATGGCTACACCTTC	CASSLGGGNYGYTF
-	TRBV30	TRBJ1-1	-	TGTGCCTGGAGTTCGGGGGGCACTGAAGCTTTCTTT	CAWSSGGTEAFF
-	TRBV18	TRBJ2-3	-	TGTGCCAGCTCACCACTTAGCGGATCCACAGATACGCAGTATTTT	CASSPLSGSTDTQYF
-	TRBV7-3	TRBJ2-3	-	TGTGCCAGCAAAGCGGGCGGGGCAGATACGCAGTATTTT	CASKAGGADTQYF
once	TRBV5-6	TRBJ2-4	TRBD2	TGTGCCAGCAGCGCGGGGAGGGTTTACATTCAGTACTTC	CASSAGRVYIQYF
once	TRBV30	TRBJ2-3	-	TGTGCCTGGAGTGTAGGGGCGCTTGTAACAGATACGCAGTATTTT	CAWSVGALVTDTQYF
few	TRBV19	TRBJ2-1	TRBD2	TGTGCCAGTAGTATACTCGGACTAGCAGAAGAAACCCATGAGCAGTTCTTC	CASSILGLAEETHEQFF
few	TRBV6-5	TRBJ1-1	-	TGTGCCAGCAGTTCGACAGCCATGAACACTGAAGCTTTCTTT	CASSSTAMNTEAFF
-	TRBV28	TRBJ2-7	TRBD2	TGTGCCAGCACCGCGGGACTAGCGGGAACCCACGAGCAGTACTTC	CASTAGLAGTHEQYF
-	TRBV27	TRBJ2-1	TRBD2	TGTGCCAGCTGCGGGGGGGCCTACAATGAGCAGTTCTTC	CASCGGAYNEQFF
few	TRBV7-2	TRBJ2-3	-	TGTGCCAGCAGCTTAGCTGGGCCCTCCACAGATACGCAGTATTTT	CASSLAGPSTDTQYF
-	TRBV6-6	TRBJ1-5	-	TGTGCCAGCAGTCGCGGACAGCATCAGCCCCAGCATTTT	CASSRGQHQPQHF
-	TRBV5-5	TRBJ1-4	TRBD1	TGTGCCAGCAGCTTGGGCTGGGACAGGGATGAAAAACTGTTTTTT	CASSLGWDRDEKLFF
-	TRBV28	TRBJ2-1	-	TGTGCCAGCAGTTTATCTGGGGGGGGCCACTTAGGGCAGTTCTTC	CASSLSGGGHLGQFF
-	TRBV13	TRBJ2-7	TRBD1	TGTGCCAGCAGCTTCGGACAGGGGGGCGAGCAGTACTTC	CASSFGQGGEQYF